A few counts support the clone carrying this T cell receptor beta chain. This sample was included in a study of blood T cell repertoires in COVID-19. As for the study in general: COVID-19 samples collected from the United States, Italy and Spain covered acute and convalescent phases. From T cells, B-cell-depleted T cells, or PBMCs came the material, which was cDNA or gDNA.

This CDR3 contains 12 residues. Germline loops: CDR1 SGHNT, CDR2 YENEEA. V was trimmed by 6 bases and J by 3 bases, leaving 5 bases between them. The table came from immunoSEQ multiplex PCR; TCRdb's copy has only in-frame clones and leaves some out. This sample has roughly 100,000 clones, with about 80% found just once. The TCR comes from a man aged 70-80 years with acute or convalescent COVID-19. Specimen: peripheral blood. V is TRBV11-3 and J is TRBJ2-2; D is perhaps TRBD1 (5 bases). CDR3 amino acids: CASRQDTGELFF. For the CDR3, the DNA is TGTGCCAGCAGACAGGACACCGGGGAGCTGTTTTTT. Using reference TRBV11-3 and TRBJ2-2 for the parts outside the CDR3, the full variable domain is EAGVVQSPRYKIIEKKQPVAFWCNPISGHNTLYWYLQNLGQGPELLIRYENEEAVDDSQLPKDRFSAERLKGVDSTLKIQPAELGDSAVYLCASRQDTGELFFGEGSRLTVL.